This T cell receptor beta chain was sequenced during a study of blood T cell repertoires in COVID-19. Turning to the study itself: The United States, Italy and Spain were the sources of the acute and convalescent COVID-19 samples. T cells, B-cell-depleted T cells, or PBMCs supplied cDNA or gDNA.

With V trimmed by 0 bases and J by 1 base, 8 bases remained unmatched. The CDR3 length is 17 residues. Germline CDR1 SGDLS, CDR2 YYNGEE. Per the study methods: Reference gene primer amplification gave estimated nucleated cell counts. Using immunoSEQ multiplex PCR, the repertoire was profiled, and TCRdb retains in-frame clones only, with some absent. D and trimming were read from the DNA, whereas the V and J calls and clone size are those reported in that table. This table has 250,000 to 300,000 clones, over 75% appearing once. This chain joins TRBV9 and TRBJ2-5; TRBD2 aligns across 8 bases. Input material: peripheral blood. This TCR was recovered from a woman aged 60-75 years with acute or convalescent COVID-19. The CDR3 loop is CASSVVWGLEGQETQYF. The CDR3 bases are TGTGCCAGCAGCGTAGTGTGGGGACTAGAGGGCCAAGAGACCCAGTACTTC.